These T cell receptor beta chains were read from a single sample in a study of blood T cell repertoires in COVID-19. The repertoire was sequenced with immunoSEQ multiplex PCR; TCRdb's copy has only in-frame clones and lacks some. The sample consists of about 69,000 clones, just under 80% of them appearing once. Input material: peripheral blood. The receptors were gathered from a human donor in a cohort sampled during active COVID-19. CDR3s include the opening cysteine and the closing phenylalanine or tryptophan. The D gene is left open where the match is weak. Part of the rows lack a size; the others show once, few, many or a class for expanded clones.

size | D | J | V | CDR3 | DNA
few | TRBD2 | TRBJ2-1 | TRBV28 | CASSLIGLAGNEQFF | TGTGCCAGCAGTTTAATCGGACTAGCGGGGAATGAGCAGTTCTTC
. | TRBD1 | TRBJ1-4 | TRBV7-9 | CASSLDRANEKLFF | TGTGCCAGCAGCCTCGACAGGGCTAATGAAAAACTGTTTTTT
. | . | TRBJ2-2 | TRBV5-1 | CASSLLQGNTGELFF | TGCGCCAGCAGCTTGTTACAGGGGAACACCGGGGAGCTGTTTTTT
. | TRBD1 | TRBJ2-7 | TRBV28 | CASSTPQGARHEQYF | TGTGCCAGCAGCACCCCGCAGGGGGCGCGCCACGAGCAGTACTTC
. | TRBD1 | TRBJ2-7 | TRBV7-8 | CASSLLPTGGSYEQYF | TGTGCCAGCAGCTTACTGCCGACAGGGGGCTCCTACGAGCAGTACTTC
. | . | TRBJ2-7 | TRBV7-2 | CASSPQGASGREQYF | TGTGCCAGCAGCCCCCAGGGGGCTAGCGGAAGGGAGCAGTACTTC
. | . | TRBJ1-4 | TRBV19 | CASWGTDSATNEKLFF | TGTGCCAGTTGGGGTACGGACAGTGCAACTAATGAAAAACTGTTTTTT
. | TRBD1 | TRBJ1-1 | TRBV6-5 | CASTRPGQRNTEAFF | TGTGCCAGCACCCGACCGGGACAGAGGAACACTGAAGCTTTCTTT
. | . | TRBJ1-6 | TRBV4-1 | CASSQELRSSPLHF | TGCGCCAGCAGCCAAGAACTCCGGAGCTCACCCCTCCACTTT
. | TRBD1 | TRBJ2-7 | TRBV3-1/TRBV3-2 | CASSRDRGFYEQYF | TGTGCCAGCAGCCGGGACAGGGGGTTCTACGAGCAGTACTTC
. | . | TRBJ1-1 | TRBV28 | CASSLPTQGNTEAFF | TGTGCCAGCAGCCTCCCCACACAGGGGAACACTGAAGCTTTCTTT
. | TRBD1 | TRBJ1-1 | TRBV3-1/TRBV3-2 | CASSQGGQWNTEAFF | TGTGCCAGCAGCCAAGGGGGACAGTGGAACACTGAAGCTTTCTTT
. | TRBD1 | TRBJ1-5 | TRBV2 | CASSAPTGGKDQPQHF | TGTGCCAGCAGTGCCCCAACAGGGGGCAAAGACCAGCCCCAGCATTTT
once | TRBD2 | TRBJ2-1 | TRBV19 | CASTPTSGGYNEQFF | TGTGCCAGTACACCGACTAGCGGGGGGTACAATGAGCAGTTCTTC
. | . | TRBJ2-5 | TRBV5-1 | CASSLDGRPQETQYF | TGCGCCAGCAGCTTGGACGGGAGACCCCAAGAGACCCAGTACTTC
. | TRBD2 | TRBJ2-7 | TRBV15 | CATSTASGSSYEQYF | TGTGCCACCAGCACGGCTAGCGGGAGCTCCTACGAGCAGTACTTC
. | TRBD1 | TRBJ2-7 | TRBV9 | CASSVGTGLEQYF | TGTGCCAGCAGCGTAGGGACAGGCTTGGAGCAGTACTTC
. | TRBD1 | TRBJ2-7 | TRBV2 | CASRDGGDRGSYEQYF | TGTGCCAGCAGAGACGGTGGGGACAGGGGCTCCTACGAGCAGTACTTC
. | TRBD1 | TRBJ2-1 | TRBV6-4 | CASSEGTGGGSGAYNEQFF | TGTGCCAGCAGTGAGGGGACAGGGGGCGGCAGCGGGGCCTACAATGAGCAGTTCTTC
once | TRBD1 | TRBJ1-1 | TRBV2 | CASSEQGENTEAFF | TGTGCCAGCAGTGAGCAGGGGGAGAACACTGAAGCTTTCTTT
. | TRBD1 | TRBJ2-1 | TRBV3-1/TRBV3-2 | CASSRPGTGEFF | TGTGCCAGCAGCCGCCCCGGGACAGGGGAGTTCTTC
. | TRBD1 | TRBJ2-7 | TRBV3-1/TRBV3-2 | CASSQRGGGEQYF | TGTGCCAGCAGCCAGAGAGGGGGCGGCGAGCAGTACTTC
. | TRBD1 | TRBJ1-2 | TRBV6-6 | CASGEGASIYGYTF | TGTGCCAGTGGCGAGGGGGCAAGTATCTATGGCTACACCTTC
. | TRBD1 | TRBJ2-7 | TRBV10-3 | CAISEVDRGSSYEQYF | TGTGCCATCAGTGAGGTGGACAGGGGATCGTCCTACGAGCAGTACTTC
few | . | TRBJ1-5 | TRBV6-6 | CASSYPGSNQPQHF | TGTGCCAGCAGTTACCCGGGTAGCAATCAGCCCCAGCATTTT
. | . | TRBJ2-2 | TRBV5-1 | CASEEAGELFF | TGCGCCAGCGAGGAGGCCGGGGAGCTGTTTTTT
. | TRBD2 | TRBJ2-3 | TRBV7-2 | CASSRSGRGADTQYF | TGTGCCAGCAGCCGTAGCGGGAGGGGGGCCGATACGCAGTATTTT
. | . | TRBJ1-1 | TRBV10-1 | CASSDPGTPNTEAFF | TGCGCCAGCAGTGACCCCGGGACACCGAACACTGAAGCTTTCTTT
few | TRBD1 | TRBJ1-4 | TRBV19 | CASRSTGANNEKLFF | TGTGCCAGTAGGTCTACAGGGGCTAATAATGAAAAACTGTTTTTT
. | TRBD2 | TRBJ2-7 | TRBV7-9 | CASSPSGRAGEQYF | TGTGCCAGCAGCCCTAGCGGGAGGGCTGGGGAGCAGTACTTC
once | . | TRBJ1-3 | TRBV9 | CASSVGGTGAGNTIYF | TGTGCCAGCAGCGTAGGGGGCACCGGAGCTGGAAACACCATATATTTT
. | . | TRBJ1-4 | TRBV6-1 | CASSELGVEEKLFF | TGTGCCAGCAGTGAACTTGGAGTTGAAGAAAAACTGTTTTTT
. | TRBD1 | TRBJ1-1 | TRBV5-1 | CASSLGEDRRTEAFF | TGCGCCAGCAGCTTGGGCGAGGACAGGCGGACTGAAGCTTTCTTT
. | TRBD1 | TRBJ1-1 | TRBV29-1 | CSVEERYGTGRDTEAFF | TGCAGCGTTGAAGAACGCTACGGGACAGGACGGGACACTGAAGCTTTCTTT
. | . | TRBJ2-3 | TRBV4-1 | CASSQDKGTMIHTQYF | TGCGCCAGCAGCCAAGACAAGGGGACAATGATTCATACGCAGTATTTT
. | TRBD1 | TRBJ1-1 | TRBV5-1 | CASSLEGGRTEAFF | TGCGCCAGCAGCTTGGAAGGGGGCAGAACTGAAGCTTTCTTT
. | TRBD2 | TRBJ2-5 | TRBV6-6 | CASTGTSGAQETQYF | TGTGCCAGCACCGGGACTAGCGGGGCGCAAGAGACCCAGTACTTC
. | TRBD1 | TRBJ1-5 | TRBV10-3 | CAIPFWTGNNQPQHF | TGTGCCATCCCGTTCTGGACAGGGAACAATCAGCCCCAGCATTTT
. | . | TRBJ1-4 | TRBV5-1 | CASSEQGGEKLFF | TGCGCCAGCAGCGAACAAGGGGGTGAAAAACTGTTTTTT
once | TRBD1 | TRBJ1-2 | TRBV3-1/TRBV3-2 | CASSPQGQVYGYTF | TGTGCCAGCAGCCCCCAGGGACAGGTCTATGGCTACACCTTC
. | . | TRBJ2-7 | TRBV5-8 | CASSRSRVYEQYF | TGTGCCAGCAGCCGTTCGCGAGTATACGAGCAGTACTTC
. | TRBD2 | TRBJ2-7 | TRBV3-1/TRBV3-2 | CASSQGTSGFYEQYF | TGTGCCAGCAGCCAGGGGACTAGCGGGTTCTACGAGCAGTACTTC
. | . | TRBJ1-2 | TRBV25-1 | CASSELGTTNYGYTF | TGTGCCAGCAGTGAATTAGGGACAACTAACTATGGCTACACCTTC
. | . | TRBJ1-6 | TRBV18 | CASSPPPSNSPLHF | TGTGCCAGCTCACCACCCCCCAGTAATTCACCCCTCCACTTT
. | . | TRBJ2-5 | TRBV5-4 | CASSLRVASQETQYF | TGTGCCAGCAGCTTGCGGGTGGCTTCCCAAGAGACCCAGTACTTC
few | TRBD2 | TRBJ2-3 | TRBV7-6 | CASSSLAGGPSTDTQYF | TGTGCCAGCAGCTCCTTAGCGGGAGGGCCTTCGACAGATACGCAGTATTTT
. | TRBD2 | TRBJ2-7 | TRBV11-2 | CASSLELAGRYEQYF | TGTGCCAGCAGCTTAGAACTAGCGGGGAGGTACGAGCAGTACTTC
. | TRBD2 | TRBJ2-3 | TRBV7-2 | CASSFSGILDTQYF | TGTGCCAGCAGCTTTAGCGGGATTCTAGATACGCAGTATTTT
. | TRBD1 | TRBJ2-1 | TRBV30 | CAWKSDRVSPYVRFF | TGTGCCTGGAAGTCGGACAGGGTTTCCCCTTATGTCCGGTTCTTC
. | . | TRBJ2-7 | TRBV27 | CASRPFPDGAYEQYF | TGTGCCAGCAGACCCTTTCCCGACGGAGCCTACGAGCAGTACTTC
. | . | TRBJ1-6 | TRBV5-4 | CASSLAVTNSPLHF | TGTGCCAGCAGCTTGGCGGTAACGAATTCACCCCTCCACTTT
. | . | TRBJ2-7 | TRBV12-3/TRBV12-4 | CASSLGPLYEQYF | TGTGCCAGCAGTTTGGGGCCCTTATACGAGCAGTACTTC
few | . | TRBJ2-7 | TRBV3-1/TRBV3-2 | CASSGDRIPYEQYF | TGTGCCAGCAGCGGAGACAGGATCCCCTACGAGCAGTACTTC
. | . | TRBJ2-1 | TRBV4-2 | CASSQEEGGQGEQFF | TGTGCCAGCAGCCAAGAAGAGGGGGGGCAAGGTGAGCAGTTCTTC